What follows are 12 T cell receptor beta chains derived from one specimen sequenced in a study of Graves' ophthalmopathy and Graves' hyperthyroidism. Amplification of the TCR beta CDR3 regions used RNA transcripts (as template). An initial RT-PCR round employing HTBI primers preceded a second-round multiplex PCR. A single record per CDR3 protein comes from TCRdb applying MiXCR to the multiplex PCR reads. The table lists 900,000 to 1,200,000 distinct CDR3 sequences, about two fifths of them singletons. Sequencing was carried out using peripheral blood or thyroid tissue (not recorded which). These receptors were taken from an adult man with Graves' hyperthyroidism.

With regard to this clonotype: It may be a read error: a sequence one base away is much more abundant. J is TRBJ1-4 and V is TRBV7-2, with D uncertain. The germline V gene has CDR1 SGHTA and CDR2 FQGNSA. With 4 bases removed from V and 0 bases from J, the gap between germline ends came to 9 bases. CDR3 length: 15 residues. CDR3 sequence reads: CASSSHGATNEKLFF. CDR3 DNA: TGTGCCAGCAGCTCCCACGGTGCAACTAATGAAAAACTGTTTTTT.

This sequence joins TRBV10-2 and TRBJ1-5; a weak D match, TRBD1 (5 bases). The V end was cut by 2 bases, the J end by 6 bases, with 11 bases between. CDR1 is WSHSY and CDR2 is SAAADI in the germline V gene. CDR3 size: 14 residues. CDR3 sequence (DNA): TGCGCCAGCAGTGAGGACGGGGCGGGTCAGCCCCAGCATTTT. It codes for CASSEDGAGQPQHF.

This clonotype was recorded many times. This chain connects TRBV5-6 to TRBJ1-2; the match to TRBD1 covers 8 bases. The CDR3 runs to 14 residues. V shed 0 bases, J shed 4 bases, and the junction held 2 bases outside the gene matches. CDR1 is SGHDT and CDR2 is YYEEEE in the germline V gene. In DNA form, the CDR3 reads TGTGCCAGCAGCTTGGATGGGACAGGCTATGGCTACACCTTC. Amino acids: CASSLDGTGYGYTF.

DNA of the CDR3: TGTGCCATCAGCCTCAGACAGGGGTACACTGAAGCTTTCTTT. This codes for CAISLRQGYTEAFF. The chain carries TRBV10-3 and TRBJ1-1, with 8 bases that match TRBD1. This CDR3 contains 14 residues. Germline V gene data show CDR1 as ENHRY and CDR2 as SYGVKD. Losses at the gene ends were 6 bases for V and 3 bases for J; bases not matched to a gene: 6.

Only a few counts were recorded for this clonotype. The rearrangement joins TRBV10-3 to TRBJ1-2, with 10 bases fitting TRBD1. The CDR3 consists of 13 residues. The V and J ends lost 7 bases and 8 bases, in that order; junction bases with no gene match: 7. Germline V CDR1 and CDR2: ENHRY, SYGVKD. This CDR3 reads CAITEGQGNGYTF. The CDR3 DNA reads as TGTGCCATCACCGAGGGACAGGGGAACGGCTACACCTTC.

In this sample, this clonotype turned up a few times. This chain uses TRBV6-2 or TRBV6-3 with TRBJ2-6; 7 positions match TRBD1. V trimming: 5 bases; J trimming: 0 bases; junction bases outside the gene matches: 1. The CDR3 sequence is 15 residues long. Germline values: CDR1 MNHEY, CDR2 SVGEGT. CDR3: CASSGQVSGANVLTF. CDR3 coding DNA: TGTGCCAGCAGTGGACAGGTCTCTGGGGCCAACGTCCTGACTTTC.

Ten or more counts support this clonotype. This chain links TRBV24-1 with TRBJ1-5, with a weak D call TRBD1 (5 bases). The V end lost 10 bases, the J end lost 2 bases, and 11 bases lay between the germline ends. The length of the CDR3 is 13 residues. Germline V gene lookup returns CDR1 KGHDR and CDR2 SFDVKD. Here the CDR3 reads CATAGGGNQPQHF. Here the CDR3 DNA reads TGTGCCACGGCTGGGGGGGGCAATCAGCCCCAGCATTTT.

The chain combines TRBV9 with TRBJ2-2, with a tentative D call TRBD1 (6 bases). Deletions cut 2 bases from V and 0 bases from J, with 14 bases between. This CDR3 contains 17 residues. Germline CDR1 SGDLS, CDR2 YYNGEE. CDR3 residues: CASSVSTGTPNTGELFF. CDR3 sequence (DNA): TGTGCCAGCAGCGTCAGCACCGGGACACCGAACACCGGGGAGCTGTTTTTT.

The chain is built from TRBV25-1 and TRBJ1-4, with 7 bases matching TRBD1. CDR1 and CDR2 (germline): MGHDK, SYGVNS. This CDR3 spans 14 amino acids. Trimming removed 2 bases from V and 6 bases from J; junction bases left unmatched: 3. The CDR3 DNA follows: TGTGCCAGCAGTGAACAGGGGGTATATGAAAAACTGTTTTTT. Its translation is CASSEQGVYEKLFF.

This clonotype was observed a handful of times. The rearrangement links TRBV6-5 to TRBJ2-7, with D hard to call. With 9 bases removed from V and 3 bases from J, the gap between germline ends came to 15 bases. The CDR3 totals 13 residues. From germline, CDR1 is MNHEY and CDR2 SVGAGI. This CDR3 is CASGVRGLYEQYF. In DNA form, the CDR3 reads TGTGCCAGTGGGGTCCGAGGCCTCTACGAGCAGTACTTC.

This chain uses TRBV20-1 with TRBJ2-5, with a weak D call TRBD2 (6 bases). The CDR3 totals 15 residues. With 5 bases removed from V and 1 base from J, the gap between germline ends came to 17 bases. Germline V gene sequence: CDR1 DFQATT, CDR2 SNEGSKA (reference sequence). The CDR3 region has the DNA TGCAGTGCTGCCGTTGCAAGCGGGCTCCAAGAGACCCAGTACTTC. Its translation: CSAAVASGLQETQYF.

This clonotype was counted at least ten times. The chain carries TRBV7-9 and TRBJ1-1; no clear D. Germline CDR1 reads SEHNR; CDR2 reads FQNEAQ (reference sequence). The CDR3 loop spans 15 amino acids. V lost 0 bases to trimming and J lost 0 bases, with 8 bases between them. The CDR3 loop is CASSLASGMNTEAFF. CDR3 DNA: TGTGCCAGCAGCTTAGCGTCCGGCATGAACACTGAAGCTTTCTTT.